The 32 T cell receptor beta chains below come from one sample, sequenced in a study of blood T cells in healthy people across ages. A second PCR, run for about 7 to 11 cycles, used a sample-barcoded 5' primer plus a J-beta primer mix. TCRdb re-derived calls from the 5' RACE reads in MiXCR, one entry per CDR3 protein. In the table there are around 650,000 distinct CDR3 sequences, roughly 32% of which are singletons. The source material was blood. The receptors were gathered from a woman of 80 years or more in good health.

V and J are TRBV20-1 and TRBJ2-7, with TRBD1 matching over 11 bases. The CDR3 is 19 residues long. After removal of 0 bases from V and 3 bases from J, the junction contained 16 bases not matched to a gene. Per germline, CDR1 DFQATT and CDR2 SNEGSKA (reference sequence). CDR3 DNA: TGCAGTGCTAGAGATCTGGAGGGGACAGGGGGGTCGCTGGGCTACGAGCAGTACTTC. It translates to CSARDLEGTGGSLGYEQYF.

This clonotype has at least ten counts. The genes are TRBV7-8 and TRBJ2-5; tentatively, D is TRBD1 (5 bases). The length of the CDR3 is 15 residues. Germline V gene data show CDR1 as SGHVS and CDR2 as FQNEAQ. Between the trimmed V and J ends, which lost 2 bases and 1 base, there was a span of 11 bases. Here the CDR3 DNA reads TGTGCCAGCAGCTTATCAGGACAACCCCAAGAGACCCAGTACTTC. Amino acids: CASSLSGQPQETQYF.

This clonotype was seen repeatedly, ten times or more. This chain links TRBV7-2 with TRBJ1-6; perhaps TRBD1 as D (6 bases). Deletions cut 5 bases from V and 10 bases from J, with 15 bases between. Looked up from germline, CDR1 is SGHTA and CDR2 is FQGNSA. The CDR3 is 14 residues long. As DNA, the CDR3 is TGTGCCAGCAGCGTAACAGGGAGTGGGTCACCCCTCCACTTT. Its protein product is CASSVTGSGSPLHF. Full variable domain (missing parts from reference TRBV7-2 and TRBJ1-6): GAGVSQSPSNKVTEKGKDVELRCDPISGHTALYWYRQSLGQGLEFLIYFQGNSAPDKSGLPSDRFSAERTGGSVSTLTIQRTQQEDSAVYLCASSVTGSGSPLHFGNGTRLTVT.

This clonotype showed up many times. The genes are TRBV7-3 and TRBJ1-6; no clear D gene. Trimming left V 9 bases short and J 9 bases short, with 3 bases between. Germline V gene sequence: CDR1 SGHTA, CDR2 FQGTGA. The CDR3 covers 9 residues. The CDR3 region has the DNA TGTGCCAGTCTTTCACCCCTCCACTTT. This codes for CASLSPLHF.

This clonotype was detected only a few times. CDR3 coding DNA: TGTGCCAGCAGTGAAGGGGGGGGCCAGACAGATACGCAGTATTTT. Protein product: CASSEGGGQTDTQYF. The chain links TRBV2 to TRBJ2-3, with D perhaps TRBD2 (7 bases). Germline CDR1 reads SNHLY; CDR2 reads FYNNEI. V gave up 1 base and J gave up 3 bases, with 11 bases separating them. There are 15 residues in the CDR3.

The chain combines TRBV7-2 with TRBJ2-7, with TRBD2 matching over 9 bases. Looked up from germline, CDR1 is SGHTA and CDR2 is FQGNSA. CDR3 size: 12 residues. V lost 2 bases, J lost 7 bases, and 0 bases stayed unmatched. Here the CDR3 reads CASSLLAGEQYF. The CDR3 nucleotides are TGTGCCAGCAGCTTACTAGCGGGAGAGCAGTACTTC.

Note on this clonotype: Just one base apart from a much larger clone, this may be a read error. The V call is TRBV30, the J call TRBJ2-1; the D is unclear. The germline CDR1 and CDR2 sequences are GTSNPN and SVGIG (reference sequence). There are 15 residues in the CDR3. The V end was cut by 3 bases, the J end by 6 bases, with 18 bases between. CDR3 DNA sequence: TGTGCCTGGAGATCTAACCGGCGGCCTTGCAATGAGCAGTTCTTC. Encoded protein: CAWRSNRRPCNEQFF.

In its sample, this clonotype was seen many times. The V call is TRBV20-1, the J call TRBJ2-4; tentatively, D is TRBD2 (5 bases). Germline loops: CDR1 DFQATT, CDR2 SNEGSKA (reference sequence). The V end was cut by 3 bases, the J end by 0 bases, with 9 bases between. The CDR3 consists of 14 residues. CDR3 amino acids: CSASASGAKNIQYF. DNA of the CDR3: TGCAGTGCTAGCGCAAGCGGAGCCAAAAACATTCAGTACTTC.

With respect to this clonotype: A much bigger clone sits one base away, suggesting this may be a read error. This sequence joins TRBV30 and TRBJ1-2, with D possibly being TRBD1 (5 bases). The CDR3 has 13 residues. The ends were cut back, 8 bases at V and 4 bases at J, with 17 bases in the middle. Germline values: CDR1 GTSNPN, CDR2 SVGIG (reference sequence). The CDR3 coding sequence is TGTGCCGGGGCGAGGGCGGGATCCTATGGCTACACCTTC. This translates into CAGARAGSYGYTF.

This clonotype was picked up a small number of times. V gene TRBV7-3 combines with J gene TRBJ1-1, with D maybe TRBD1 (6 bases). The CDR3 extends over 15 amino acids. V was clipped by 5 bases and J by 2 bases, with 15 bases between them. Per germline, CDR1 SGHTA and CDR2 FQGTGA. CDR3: CASSTTSQGNTEAFF. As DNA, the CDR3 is TGTGCCAGCAGCACAACCTCACAGGGAAACACTGAAGCTTTCTTT.

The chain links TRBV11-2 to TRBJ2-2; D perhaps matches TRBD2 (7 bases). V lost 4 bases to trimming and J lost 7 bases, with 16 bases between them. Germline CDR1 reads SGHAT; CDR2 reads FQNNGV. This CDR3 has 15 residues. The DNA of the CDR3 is TGTGCCAGCAGCTCCGCACAGAGGGGGGGCGGGGAGCTGTTTTTT. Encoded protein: CASSSAQRGGGELFF.

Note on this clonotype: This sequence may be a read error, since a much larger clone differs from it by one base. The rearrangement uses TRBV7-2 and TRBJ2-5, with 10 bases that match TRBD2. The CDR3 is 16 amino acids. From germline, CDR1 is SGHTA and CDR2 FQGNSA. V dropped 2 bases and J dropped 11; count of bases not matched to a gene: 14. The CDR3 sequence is CASSLWSGGAYNEQYF. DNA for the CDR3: TGTGCCAGCAGCTTATGGAGCGGGGGGGCTTACAATGAGCAGTACTTC.

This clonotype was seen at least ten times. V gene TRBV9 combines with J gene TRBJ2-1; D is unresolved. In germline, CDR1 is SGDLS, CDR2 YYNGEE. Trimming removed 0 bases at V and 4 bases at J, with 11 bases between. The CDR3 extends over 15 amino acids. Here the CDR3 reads CASSVGRPPYNEQFF. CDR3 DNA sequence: TGTGCCAGCAGCGTAGGACGGCCGCCATACAATGAGCAGTTCTTC.

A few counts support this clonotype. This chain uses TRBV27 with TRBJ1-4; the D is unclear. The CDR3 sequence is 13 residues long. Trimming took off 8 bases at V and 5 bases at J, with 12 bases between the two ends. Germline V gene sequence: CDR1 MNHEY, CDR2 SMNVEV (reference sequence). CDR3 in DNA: TGTGCCAGCGGTTGGAGGGAGAATGAAAAACTGTTTTTT. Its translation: CASGWRENEKLFF.

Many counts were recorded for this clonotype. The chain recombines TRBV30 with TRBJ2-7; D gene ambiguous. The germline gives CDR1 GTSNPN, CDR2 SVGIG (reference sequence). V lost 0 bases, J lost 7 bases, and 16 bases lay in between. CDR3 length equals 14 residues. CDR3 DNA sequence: TGTGCCTGGAGTGTACTCGGCAGGAAAGGGGAGCAGTACTTC. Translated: CAWSVLGRKGEQYF.

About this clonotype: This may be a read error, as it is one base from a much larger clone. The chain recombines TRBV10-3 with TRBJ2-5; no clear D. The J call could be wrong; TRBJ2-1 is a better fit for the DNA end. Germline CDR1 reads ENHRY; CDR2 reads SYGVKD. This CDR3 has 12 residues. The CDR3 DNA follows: TGTGCCATCAGTGAGAACGGTGAGACCCAGTTCTTC. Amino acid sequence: CAISENGETQFF.

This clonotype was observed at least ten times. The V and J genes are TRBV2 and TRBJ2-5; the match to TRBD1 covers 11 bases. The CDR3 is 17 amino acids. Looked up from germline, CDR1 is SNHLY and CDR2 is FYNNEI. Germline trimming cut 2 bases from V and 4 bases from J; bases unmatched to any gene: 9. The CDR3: CASSETAGQGALETQYF. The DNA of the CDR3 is TGTGCCAGCAGTGAAACCGCCGGACAGGGGGCCTTAGAGACCCAGTACTTC.

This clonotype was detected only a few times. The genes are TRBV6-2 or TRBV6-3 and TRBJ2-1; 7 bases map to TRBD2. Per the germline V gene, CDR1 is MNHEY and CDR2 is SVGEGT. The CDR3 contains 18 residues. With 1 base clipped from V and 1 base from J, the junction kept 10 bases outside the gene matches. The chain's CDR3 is CASSYYIGGGLSYNEQFF. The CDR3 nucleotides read TGTGCCAGCAGTTACTATATCGGCGGGGGACTTTCCTACAATGAGCAGTTCTTC.

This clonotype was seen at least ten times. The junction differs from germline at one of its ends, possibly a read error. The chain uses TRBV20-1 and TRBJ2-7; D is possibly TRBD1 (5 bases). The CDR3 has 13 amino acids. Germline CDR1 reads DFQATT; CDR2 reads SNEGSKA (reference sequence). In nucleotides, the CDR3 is TGCAATGCTAGAGTTGCAGGGTTCTACGAGCAGTACTTC. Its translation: CNARVAGFYEQYF.

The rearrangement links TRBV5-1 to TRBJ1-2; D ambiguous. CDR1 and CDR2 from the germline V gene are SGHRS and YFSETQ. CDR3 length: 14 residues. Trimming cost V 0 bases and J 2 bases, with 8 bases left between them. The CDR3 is CASSLESVNYGYTF. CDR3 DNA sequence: TGCGCCAGCAGCTTGGAAAGCGTAAACTATGGCTACACCTTC.

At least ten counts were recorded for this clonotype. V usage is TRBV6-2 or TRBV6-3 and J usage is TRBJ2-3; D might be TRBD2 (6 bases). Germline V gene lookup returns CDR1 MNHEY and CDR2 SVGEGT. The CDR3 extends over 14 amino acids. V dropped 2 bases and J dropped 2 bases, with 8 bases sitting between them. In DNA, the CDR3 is TGTGCCAGCAGTTACGGGGGGAACACAGATACGCAGTATTTT. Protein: CASSYGGNTDTQYF.

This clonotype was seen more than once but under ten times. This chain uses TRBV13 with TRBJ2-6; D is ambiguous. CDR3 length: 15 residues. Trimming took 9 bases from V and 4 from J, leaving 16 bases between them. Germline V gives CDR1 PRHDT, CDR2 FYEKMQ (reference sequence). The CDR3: CASRVWASGANVLTF. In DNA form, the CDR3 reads TGTGCCAGTAGGGTGTGGGCTTCCGGGGCCAACGTCCTGACTTTC.

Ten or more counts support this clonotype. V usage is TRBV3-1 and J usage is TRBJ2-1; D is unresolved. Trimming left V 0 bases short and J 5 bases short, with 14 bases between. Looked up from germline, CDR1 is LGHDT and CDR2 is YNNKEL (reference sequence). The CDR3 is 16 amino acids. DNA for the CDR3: TGTGCCAGCAGCCAAGACATACTGGGCCAAAACAATGAGCAGTTCTTC. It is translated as CASSQDILGQNNEQFF.

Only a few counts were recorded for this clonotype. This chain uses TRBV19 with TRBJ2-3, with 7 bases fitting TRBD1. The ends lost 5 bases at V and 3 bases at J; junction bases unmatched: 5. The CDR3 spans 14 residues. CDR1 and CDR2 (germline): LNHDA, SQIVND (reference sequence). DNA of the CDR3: TGTGCCAGTAGTGTACAGGGGTGGACAGATACGCAGTATTTT. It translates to CASSVQGWTDTQYF.

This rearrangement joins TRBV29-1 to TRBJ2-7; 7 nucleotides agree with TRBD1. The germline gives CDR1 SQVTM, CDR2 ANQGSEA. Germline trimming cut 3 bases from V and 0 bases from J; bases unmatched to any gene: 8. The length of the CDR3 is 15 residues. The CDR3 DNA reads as TGCAGCGTTGAGGGAAAGACAGGGAGCTCCTACGAGCAGTACTTC. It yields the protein CSVEGKTGSSYEQYF.

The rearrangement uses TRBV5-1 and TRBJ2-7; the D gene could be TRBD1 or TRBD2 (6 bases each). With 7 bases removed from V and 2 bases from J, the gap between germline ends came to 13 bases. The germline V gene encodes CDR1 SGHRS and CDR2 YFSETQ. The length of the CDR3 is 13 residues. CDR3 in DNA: TGCGCCAGCGGCGAGGGGGGAACCTACGAGCAGTACTTC. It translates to CASGEGGTYEQYF.

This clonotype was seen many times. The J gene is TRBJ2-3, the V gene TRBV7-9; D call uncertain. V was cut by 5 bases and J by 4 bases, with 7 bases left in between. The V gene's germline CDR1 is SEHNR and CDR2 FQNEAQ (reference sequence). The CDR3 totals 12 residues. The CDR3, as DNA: TGTGCCAGCAGCCCGGCCCCAGATACGCAGTATTTT. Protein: CASSPAPDTQYF.

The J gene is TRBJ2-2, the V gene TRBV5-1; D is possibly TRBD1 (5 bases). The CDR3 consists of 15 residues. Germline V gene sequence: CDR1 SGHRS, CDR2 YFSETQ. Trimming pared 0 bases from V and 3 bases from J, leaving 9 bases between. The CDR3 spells CASSLDRPDTGELFF. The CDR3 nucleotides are TGCGCCAGCAGCTTGGACAGGCCAGACACCGGGGAGCTGTTTTTT.

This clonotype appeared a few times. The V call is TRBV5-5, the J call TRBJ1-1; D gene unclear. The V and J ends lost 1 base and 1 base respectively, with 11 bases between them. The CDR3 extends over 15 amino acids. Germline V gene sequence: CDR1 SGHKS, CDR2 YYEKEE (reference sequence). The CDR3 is CASSLTGTTNTEAFF. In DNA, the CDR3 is TGTGCCAGCAGCTTGACGGGTACGACGAACACTGAAGCTTTCTTT.

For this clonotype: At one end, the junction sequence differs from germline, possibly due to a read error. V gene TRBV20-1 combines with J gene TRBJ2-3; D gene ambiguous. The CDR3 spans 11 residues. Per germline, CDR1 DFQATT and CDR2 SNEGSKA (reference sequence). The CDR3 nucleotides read TGCAGTGCTAATGGCTCAGATACGCGGTATTTT. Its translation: CSANGSDTRYF.

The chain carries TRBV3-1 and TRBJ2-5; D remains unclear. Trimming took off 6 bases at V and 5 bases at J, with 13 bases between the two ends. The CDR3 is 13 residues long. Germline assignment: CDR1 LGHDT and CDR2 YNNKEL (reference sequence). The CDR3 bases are TGTGCCAGCAGTTCCTCATTCGAGGAGACCCAGTACTTC. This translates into CASSSSFEETQYF.

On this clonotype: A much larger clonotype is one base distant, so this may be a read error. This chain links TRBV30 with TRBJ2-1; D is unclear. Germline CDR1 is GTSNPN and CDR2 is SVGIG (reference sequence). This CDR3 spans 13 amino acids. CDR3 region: CARSVSLHNEQFF. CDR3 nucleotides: TGTGCCCGGAGTGTAAGCCTGCACAATGAGCAGTTCTTC. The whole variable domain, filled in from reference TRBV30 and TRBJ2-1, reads SQTIHQWPATLVQPVGSPLSLECTVEGTSNPNLYWYRQAAGRGLQLLFYSVGIGQISSEVPQNLSASRPQDRQFILSSKKLLLSDSGFYLCARSVSLHNEQFFGPGTRLTVL.